Detailed here is one TCR beta chain. Its antigen is not identified. 60 Vbeta and 13 Jbeta primers were used in PCR. This table comes from immunoSEQ multiplex PCR, and its TCRdb copy is limited to in-frame clones, with some not included. Its listing shows roughly 54,000 clones. These data originate in a study of cytomegalovirus exposure and HLA in healthy donors. Study observations and caveats: A prior analysis recorded that most TCR beta V segments were productive about 87% or about 30% of the time. Highly shared sequence variants in one cluster were likely a sequencing artifact. The authors enumerated 150 to 200 TCR beta chains as linked to cytomegalovirus.

Trimming cost V 3 bases and J 1 base; bases outside gene matches: 2. CDR1 and CDR2 from the germline V gene are SGHVS and FQNEAQ. The CDR3 runs to 14 residues. The receptor was isolated from a woman in her twenties or thirties in good health and CMV-seropositive. V is TRBV7-8 and J is TRBJ1-1; 7 bases are shared with TRBD1. What was sequenced was PBMCs. Written as DNA, the CDR3 is TGTGCCAGCAGCTTTCGACAGGGGAACACTGAAGCTTTCTTT. Protein: CASSFRQGNTEAFF.